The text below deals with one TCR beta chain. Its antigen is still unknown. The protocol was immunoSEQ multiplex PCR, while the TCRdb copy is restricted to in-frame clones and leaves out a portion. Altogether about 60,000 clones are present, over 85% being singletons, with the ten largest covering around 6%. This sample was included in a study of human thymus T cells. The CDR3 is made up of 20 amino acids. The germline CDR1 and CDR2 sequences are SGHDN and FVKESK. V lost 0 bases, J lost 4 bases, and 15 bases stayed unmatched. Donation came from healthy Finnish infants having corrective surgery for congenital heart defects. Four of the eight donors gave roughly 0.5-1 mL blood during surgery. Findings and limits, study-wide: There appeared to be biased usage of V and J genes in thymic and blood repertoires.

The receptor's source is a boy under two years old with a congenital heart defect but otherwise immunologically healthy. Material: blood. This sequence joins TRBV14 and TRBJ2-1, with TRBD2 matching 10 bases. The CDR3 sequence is CASSQDPIAGGPFRYNEQFF. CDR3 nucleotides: TGTGCCAGCAGCCAAGATCCCATAGCGGGAGGCCCCTTCCGGTACAATGAGCAGTTCTTC.